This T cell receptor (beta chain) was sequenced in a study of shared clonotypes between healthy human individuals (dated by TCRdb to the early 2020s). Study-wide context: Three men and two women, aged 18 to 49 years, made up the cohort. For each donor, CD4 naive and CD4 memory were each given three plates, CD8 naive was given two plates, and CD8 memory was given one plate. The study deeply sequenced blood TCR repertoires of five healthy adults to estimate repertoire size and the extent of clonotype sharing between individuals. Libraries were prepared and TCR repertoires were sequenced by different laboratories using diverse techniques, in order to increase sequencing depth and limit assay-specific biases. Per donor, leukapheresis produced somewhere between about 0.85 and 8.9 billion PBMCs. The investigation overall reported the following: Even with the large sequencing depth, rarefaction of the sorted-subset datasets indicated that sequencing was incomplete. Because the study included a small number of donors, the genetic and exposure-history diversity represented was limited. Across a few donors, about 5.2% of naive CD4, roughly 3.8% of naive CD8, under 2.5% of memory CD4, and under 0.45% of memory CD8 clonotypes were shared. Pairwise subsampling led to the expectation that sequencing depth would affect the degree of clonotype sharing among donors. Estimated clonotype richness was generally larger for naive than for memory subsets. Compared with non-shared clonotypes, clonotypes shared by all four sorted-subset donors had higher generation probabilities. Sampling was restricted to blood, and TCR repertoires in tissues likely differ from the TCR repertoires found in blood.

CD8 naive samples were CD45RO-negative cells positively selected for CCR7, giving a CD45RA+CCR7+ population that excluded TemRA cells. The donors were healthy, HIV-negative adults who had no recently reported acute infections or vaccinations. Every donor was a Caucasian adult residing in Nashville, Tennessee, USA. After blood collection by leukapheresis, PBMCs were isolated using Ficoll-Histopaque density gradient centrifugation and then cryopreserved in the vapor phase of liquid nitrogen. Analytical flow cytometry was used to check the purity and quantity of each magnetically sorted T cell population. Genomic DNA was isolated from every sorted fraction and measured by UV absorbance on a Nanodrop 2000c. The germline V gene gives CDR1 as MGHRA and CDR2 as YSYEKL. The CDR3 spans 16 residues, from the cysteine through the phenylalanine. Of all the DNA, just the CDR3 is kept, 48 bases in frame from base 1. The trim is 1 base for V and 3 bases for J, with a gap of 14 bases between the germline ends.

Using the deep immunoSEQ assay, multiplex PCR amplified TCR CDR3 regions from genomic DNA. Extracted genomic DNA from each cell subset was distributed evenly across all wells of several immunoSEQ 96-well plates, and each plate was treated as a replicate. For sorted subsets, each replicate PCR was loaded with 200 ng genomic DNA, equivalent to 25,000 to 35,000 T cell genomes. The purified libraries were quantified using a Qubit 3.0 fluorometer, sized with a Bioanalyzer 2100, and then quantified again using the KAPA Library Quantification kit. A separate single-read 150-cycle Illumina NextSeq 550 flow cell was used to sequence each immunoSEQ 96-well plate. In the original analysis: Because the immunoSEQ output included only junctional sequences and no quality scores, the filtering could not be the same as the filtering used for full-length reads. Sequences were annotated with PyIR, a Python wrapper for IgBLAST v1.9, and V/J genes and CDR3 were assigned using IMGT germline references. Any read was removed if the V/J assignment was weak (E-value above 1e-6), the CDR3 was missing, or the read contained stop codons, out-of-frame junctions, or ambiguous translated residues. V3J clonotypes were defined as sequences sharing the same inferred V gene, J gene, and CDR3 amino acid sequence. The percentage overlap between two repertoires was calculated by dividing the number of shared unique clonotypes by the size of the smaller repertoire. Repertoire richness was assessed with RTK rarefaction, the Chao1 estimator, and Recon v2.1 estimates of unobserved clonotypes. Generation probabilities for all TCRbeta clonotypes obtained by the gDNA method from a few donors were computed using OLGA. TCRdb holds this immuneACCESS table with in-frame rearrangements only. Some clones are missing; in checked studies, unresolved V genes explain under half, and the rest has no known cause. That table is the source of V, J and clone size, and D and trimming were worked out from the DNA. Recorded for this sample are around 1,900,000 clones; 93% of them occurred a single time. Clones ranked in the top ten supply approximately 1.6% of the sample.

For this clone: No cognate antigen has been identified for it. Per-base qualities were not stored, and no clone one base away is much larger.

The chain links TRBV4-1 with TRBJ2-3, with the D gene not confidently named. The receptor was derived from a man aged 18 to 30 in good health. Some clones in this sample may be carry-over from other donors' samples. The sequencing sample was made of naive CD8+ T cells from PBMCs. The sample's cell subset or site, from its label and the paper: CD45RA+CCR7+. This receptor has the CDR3 CASSQVGPALTDTQYF. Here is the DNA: TGCGCCAGCAGCCAAGTGGGTCCGGCCCTTACAGATACGCAGTATTTT.